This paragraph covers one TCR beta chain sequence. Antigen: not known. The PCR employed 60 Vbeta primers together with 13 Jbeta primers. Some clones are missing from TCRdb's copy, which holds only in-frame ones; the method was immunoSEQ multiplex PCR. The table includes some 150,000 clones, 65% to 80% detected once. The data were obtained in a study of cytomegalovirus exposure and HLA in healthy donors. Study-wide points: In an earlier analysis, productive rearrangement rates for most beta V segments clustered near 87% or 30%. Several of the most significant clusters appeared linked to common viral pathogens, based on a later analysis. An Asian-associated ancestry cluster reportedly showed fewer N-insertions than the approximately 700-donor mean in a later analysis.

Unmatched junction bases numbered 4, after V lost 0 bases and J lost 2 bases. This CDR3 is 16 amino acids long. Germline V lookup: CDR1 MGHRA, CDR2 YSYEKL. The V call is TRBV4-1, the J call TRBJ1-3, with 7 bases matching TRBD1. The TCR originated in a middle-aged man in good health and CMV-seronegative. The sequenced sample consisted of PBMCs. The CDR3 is CASSQEGGLTGNTIYF. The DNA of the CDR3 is TGCGCCAGCAGCCAAGAAGGGGGCTTGACTGGAAACACCATATATTTT.